These 6 T cell receptor beta chains were all obtained from the same sample, sequenced in a study of T cells in Graves' hyperthyroidism and ophthalmopathy. The investigators amplified TCR beta CDR3 regions from RNA transcripts. Primed by the HTBI set, a first-round RT-PCR was run on the TCR CDR3. TCRdb re-called the multiplex PCR reads through MiXCR, storing one row per CDR3 protein. The sample contains 360,000 or so distinct CDR3 sequences, roughly 15% of which appear only once. The material sequenced was blood. Receptor source: a woman aged 55-69 years with Graves' ophthalmopathy.

This clonotype showed up just a few times. The chain has TRBV20-1 and TRBJ1-5, with a possible D match to TRBD1 (6 bases). This CDR3 is 15 amino acids long. Germline V gene sequence: CDR1 DFQATT, CDR2 SNEGSKA (reference sequence). V lost 0 bases and J 3 bases, leaving 12 bases between the germline ends. CDR3 region: CSARDIGQSNQPQHF. CDR3 coding DNA: TGCAGTGCTAGAGATATAGGACAGTCCAATCAGCCCCAGCATTTT.

This clonotype was observed a handful of times. This chain connects TRBV6-1 to TRBJ1-6; 9 positions agree with TRBD1. J lost 8 bases, V lost 6 bases, and 11 bases had no gene match. Germline assignment: CDR1 MNHNS and CDR2 SASEGT. The CDR3 extends over 16 amino acids. This CDR3 reads CASSESPGTGYSPLHF. The CDR3, as DNA: TGTGCCAGCAGCGAGAGTCCCGGGACAGGGTATTCACCCCTCCACTTT.

The CDR3 DNA follows: TGCGCCAGCAGCCAGACTGGCCTAGCTAAAGGCTACACCTTC. The encoded protein is CASSQTGLAKGYTF. The rearrangement joins TRBV4-1 to TRBJ1-2, with D unclear. The CDR3 length is 14 residues. Germline V gene sequence: CDR1 MGHRA, CDR2 YSYEKL. With 3 bases removed from V and 8 bases from J, the gap between germline ends came to 16 bases.

This clonotype was observed many times. The gene calls are TRBV30 and TRBJ2-1; tentatively, D is TRBD2 (5 bases). Germline-derived CDR1 and CDR2 are GTSNPN and SVGIG (reference sequence). V shed 8 bases and J shed 2 bases, with 13 bases lying between them. The CDR3 sequence is 13 residues long. CDR3 nucleotide sequence: TGTGCCCAGGCGGGCTCTGCCTACAATGAGCAGTTCTTC. It is translated as CAQAGSAYNEQFF.

This clonotype has more than one count but fewer than ten. The junction departs from germline at one end; a sequencing error may be responsible. The rearrangement uses TRBV7-9 and TRBJ2-5; TRBD2 matches 9 bases. The germline CDR1 and CDR2 sequences are SEHNR and FQNEAQ (reference sequence). The CDR3 covers 13 residues. CDR3 amino acids: CASSPQAGTSPNF. The DNA of the CDR3 is TGTGCCAGCAGCCCCCAAGCGGGGACTAGCCCAAACTTC.

This clonotype was picked up many times. A read error may explain this, as a much larger clone is one base away. The rearrangement joins TRBV2 to TRBJ2-1; 11 bases map to TRBD2. Per germline, CDR1 SNHLY and CDR2 FYNNEI. There are 17 residues in the CDR3. V lost 2 bases to trimming and J lost 3 bases; unmatched junction nucleotides: 6. The CDR3 reads CASSEFSGRAVYNEQFF. The CDR3 DNA is TGTGCCAGCAGTGAATTTAGCGGGAGGGCCGTCTACAATGAGCAGTTCTTC.